Reported below is one TCR beta chain. Antigen: not known. This entry comes from a study of cytomegalovirus exposure and HLA in healthy donors. The PCR had 60 Vbeta and 13 Jbeta primers. Original processing methods: Unique TCR beta chains totaled some 78 million in a later count, with roughly 11 million of them shared. Assay used: immunoSEQ multiplex PCR; TCRdb lists only in-frame clones, some missing. That table supplies the V and J calls and clone size; D and trimming were determined from the DNA. The sample consists of about 160,000 clones, about four fifths of them appearing once. General study findings and limits: Researchers reported that a few CMV-associated chains were confirmed in vitro as CMV antigen-specific. Analysis was carried out at a later point, and it linked a missense DCLRE1C variant to TCR beta V- and J-gene trimming.

Germline CDR1 and CDR2: LNHNV and YYDKDF (reference sequence). V lost 5 bases, J lost 1 base, and 5 bases stayed unmatched. The CDR3 contains 15 residues. This TCR was sampled from a male donor in good health and CMV-seropositive. The chain combines TRBV15 with TRBJ1-5, with 7 positions matching TRBD1. Sample: PBMCs. The CDR3 region has the DNA TGTGCCACCAGCGGGAGACAGGGCAGCAATCAGCCCCAGCATTTT. Its translation: CATSGRQGSNQPQHF. Filled out from reference TRBV15 and TRBJ1-5, the complete variable domain reads DAMVIQNPRYQVTQFGKPVTLSCSQTLNHNVMYWYQQKSSQAPKLLFHYYDKDFNNEADTPDNFQSRRPNTSFCFLDIRSPGLGDTAMYLCATSGRQGSNQPQHFGDGTRLSIL.